The sequence of this T cell receptor beta chain was determined in a study of T cell repertoires in cytomegalovirus infection. Overall study context: Evidence of both CMV infection and a matching HLA type came from public TCR beta signatures. The study's findings and limits: It was HLA-C-restricted CMV-specific TCR beta clonotypes that dominated the response ex vivo. Cumulative public TCR beta family frequency identified carriers of CMV plus the relevant HLA.

This clonotype was observed many times. The antigen remains unidentified. This CDR3 spans 13 amino acids. Trimming removed 7 bases at V and 2 bases at J, with 9 bases between. Germline CDR1 SNHLY, CDR2 FYNNEI. Via MiXCR, TCRdb re-called the reads, giving one row per CDR3 protein. The sample shows 200,000 to 250,000 distinct CDR3 sequences, roughly 20% of them seen only once. The gene calls are TRBV2 and TRBJ2-1, with D uncertain. This clonotype was sampled from a human donor in good health (CMV status not recorded). Some clones in this sample may be carry-over from other donors' samples. Sequenced sample: CD8+ T cells from PBMCs. The CDR3 region is CASKSPPYNEQFF. The CDR3 DNA reads as TGTGCCAGCAAAAGTCCACCCTACAATGAGCAGTTCTTC.